These 8 T cell receptor beta chains originate from one sample sequenced in a study of T-cell memory formation after mild COVID-19. In TCRdb, the 5' RACE reads were re-called with MiXCR into one record per CDR3 protein. Of 55,000 to 70,000 distinct CDR3 sequences listed, approximately 30% were seen once; the top ten hold approximately 39%. Material: PBMCs or a T cell subset sorted from them (not recorded which). These receptors came from a man aged 18-30 years who had mild COVID-19 (a few samples of this study predate the infection). Cell type and time point are not known.

The chain joins TRBV18 to TRBJ2-7; 7 bases line up with TRBD1. The V segment lost 2 bases and the J segment 0 bases; nucleotides outside the gene matches: 4. Per the germline V gene, CDR1 is KGHSH and CDR2 is LQKENI. The CDR3 length is 15 residues. For the CDR3, the DNA is TGTGCCAGCTCACCAGGTGACAGGGCCTCCTACGAGCAGTACGTC. This codes for CASSPGDRASYEQYV.

The rearrangement uses TRBV7-6 and TRBJ2-3, with 12 bases fitting TRBD2. Unmatched junction bases numbered 3, after V lost 3 bases and J lost 2 bases. This CDR3 spans 16 amino acids. The germline V gene has CDR1 SGHVS and CDR2 FNYEAQ. This chain's CDR3 is CASSLPSGGATDTQYF. In DNA form, the CDR3 reads TGTGCCAGCAGCTTGCCTAGCGGGGGGGCCACAGATACGCAGTATTTT.

This clonotype turned up a few times. J is TRBJ2-1 and V is TRBV7-9; 12 bases line up with TRBD2. Germline CDR1 SEHNR, CDR2 FQNEAQ (reference sequence). V gave up 5 bases and J gave up 7 bases; unmatched junction bases: 12. The CDR3 contains 17 residues. The CDR3 DNA follows: TGTGCCAGCAGCGCGACTAGCGGGGGCCCTAAGGGGAATGAGCAGTTCTTC. Translating gives CASSATSGGPKGNEQFF.

V usage is TRBV6-5 and J usage is TRBJ1-4; maybe TRBD1 (6 bases). Looked up from germline, CDR1 is MNHEY and CDR2 is SVGAGI. The CDR3 spans 19 residues. V lost 5 bases, J lost 0 bases, and 22 bases lay in between. The CDR3 nucleotides are TGTGCCAGCAGTCCCTATACGGGGGGCATCCCTACAACTAATGAAAAACTGTTTTTT. This sequence encodes CASSPYTGGIPTTNEKLFF.

The rearrangement joins TRBV7-8 to TRBJ2-5, with 9 bases fitting TRBD2. Germline V gene sequence: CDR1 SGHVS, CDR2 FQNEAQ. The CDR3 spans 14 residues. V lost 5 bases, J lost 5 bases, and 6 bases stayed unmatched. The CDR3 loop reads CASSHRAGGETQYF. The CDR3 DNA reads TGTGCCAGCAGCCATCGGGCGGGAGGGGAGACCCAGTACTTC.

The chain joins TRBV4-3 to TRBJ1-4; perhaps TRBD1 as D (5 bases). Trimming left V 1 base short and J 0 bases short, with 15 bases between. This CDR3 spans 18 amino acids. Per the germline V gene, CDR1 is LGHNA and CDR2 is YSLEER. CDR3 sequence reads: CASSQGLGRGATNEKLFF. The CDR3 region has the DNA TGCGCCAGCAGCCAAGGCCTTGGGAGGGGTGCAACTAATGAAAAACTGTTTTTT.

This chain uses TRBV7-8 with TRBJ2-1, with TRBD1 as a possible D gene (5 bases). This CDR3 is built from 15 residues. Germline V lookup: CDR1 SGHVS, CDR2 FQNEAQ. Trimming shortened V by 0 bases and J by 10 bases, and 16 bases separated the two germline ends. CDR3 nucleotides: TGTGCCAGCAGCTTAGCGGGGCCCTACAGCCGCGAGCAGTTCTTC. Translating gives CASSLAGPYSREQFF.

Here the CDR3 DNA reads TGTGCCATCAGTGGATCCTTAGTGGGGGGGCGTACAGATACGCAGTATTTT. Translated: CAISGSLVGGRTDTQYF. The rearrangement uses TRBV10-3 and TRBJ2-3; D may be TRBD2 (7 bases). Germline assignment: CDR1 ENHRY and CDR2 SYGVKD. V was shortened by 4 bases and J by 3 bases, with 20 bases between the two germline ends. CDR3 size: 17 residues.